This T cell receptor beta chain was captured by sequencing in a study of shared clonotypes between healthy human individuals. Study-wide findings and caveats: Even with large depth, rarefaction showed that sorted-subset sequencing was incomplete.

Measured with immunoSEQ multiplex PCR; TCRdb has only the in-frame clones, and not every one. The sample lists roughly 650,000 clones, approximately 96% occurring once. A remark on this clone: No antigen is known for it.

Only CD45RO-negative cells positively selected for CCR7 counted as naive CD8 cells, so terminally differentiated effector memory CD45RA+ cells were excluded. Germline values: CDR1 SQVTM, CDR2 ANQGSEA. Trimming cost V 5 bases and J 6 bases; bases outside gene matches: 5. This CDR3 spans 14 amino acids. The material sequenced was naive CD8+ T cells sorted from blood. The TCR comes from a woman in her thirties in good health. V gene TRBV29-1 combines with J gene TRBJ2-1; 12 bases fit TRBD2. In nucleotides, the CDR3 is TGCAGCGTTATGTCTAGCGGGAGGGGCAATGAGCAGTTCTTC. This gives the protein CSVMSSGRGNEQFF.